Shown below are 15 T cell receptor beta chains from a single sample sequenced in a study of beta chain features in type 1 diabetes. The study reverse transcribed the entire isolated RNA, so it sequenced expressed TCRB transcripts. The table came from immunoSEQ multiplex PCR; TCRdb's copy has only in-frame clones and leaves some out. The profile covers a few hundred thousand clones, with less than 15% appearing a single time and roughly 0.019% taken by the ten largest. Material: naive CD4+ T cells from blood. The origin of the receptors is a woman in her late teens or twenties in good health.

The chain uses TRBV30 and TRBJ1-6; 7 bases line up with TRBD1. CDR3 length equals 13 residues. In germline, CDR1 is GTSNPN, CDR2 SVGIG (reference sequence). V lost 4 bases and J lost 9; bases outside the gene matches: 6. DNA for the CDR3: TGTGCCTGGACAGGGGGTCAGAGTTCACCCCTCCACTTT. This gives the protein CAWTGGQSSPLHF.

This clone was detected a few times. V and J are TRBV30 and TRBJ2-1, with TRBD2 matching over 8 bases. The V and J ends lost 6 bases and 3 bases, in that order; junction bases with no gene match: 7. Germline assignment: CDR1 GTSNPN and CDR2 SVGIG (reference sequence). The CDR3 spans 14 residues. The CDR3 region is CACSGGAIYNEQFF. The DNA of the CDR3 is TGTGCCTGTTCGGGGGGGGCTATCTACAATGAGCAGTTCTTC. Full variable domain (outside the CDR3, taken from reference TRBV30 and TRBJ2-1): SQTIHQWPATLVQPVGSPLSLECTVEGTSNPNLYWYRQAAGRGLQLLFYSVGIGQISSEVPQNLSASRPQDRQFILSSKKLLLSDSGFYLCACSGGAIYNEQFFGPGTRLTVL.

CDR3 sequence: CASSLARTRFGYNEQFF. CDR3 in DNA: TGTGCCAGCAGCTTGGCCAGGACTAGATTCGGGTACAATGAGCAGTTCTTC. The chain is built from TRBV5-4 and TRBJ2-1, with 7 nucleotides matching TRBD2. Trimming removed 0 bases from V and 4 bases from J; junction bases left unmatched: 10. The CDR3 is 17 residues long. Germline CDR1 SGHNT, CDR2 YYREEE (reference sequence).

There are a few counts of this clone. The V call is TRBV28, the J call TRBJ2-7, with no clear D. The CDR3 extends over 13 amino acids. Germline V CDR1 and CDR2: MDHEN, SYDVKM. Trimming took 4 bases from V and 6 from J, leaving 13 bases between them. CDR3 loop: CASSSPPLGEQYF. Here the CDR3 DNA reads TGTGCCAGCAGTTCCCCCCCCCTCGGCGAGCAGTACTTC. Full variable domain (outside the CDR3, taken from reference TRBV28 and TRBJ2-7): DVKVTQSSRYLVKRTGEKVFLECVQDMDHENMFWYRQDPGLGLRLIYFSYDVKMKEKGDIPEGYSVSREKKERFSLILESASTNQTSMYLCASSSPPLGEQYFGPGTRLTVT.

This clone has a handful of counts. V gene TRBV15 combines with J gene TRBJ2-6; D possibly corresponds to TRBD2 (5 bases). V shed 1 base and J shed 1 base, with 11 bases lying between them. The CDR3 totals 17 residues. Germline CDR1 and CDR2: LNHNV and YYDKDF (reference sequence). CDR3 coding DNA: TGTGCCACCAGCAGAGGTCGGTCGGGGTCTGGGGCCAACGTCCTGACTTTC. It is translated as CATSRGRSGSGANVLTF. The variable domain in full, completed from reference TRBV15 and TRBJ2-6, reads DAMVIQNPRYQVTQFGKPVTLSCSQTLNHNVMYWYQQKSSQAPKLLFHYYDKDFNNEADTPDNFQSRRPNTSFCFLDIRSPGLGDTAMYLCATSRGRSGSGANVLTFGAGSRLTVL.

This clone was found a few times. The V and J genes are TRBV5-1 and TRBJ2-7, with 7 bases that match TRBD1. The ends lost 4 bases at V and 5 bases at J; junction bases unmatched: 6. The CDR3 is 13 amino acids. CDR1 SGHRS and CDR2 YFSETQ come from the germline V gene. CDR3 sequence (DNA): TGCGCCAGCAGCCCGGGACAGTTCAACGAGCAGTACTTC. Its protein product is CASSPGQFNEQYF.

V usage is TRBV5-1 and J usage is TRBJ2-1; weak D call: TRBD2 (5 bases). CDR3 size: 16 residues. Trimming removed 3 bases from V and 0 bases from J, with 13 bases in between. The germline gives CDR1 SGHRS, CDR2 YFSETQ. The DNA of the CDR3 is TGCGCCAGCAGCTCGGGCCCTAGCCGCTCCTACAATGAGCAGTTCTTC. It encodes CASSSGPSRSYNEQFF.

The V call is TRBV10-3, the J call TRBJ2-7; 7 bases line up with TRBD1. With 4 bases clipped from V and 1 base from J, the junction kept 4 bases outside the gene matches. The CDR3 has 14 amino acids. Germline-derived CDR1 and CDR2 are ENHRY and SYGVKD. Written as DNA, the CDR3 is TGTGCCATCAGTGGGGGACAGACATCCTACGAGCAGTACTTC. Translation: CAISGGQTSYEQYF.

Here the CDR3 reads CASSQDGRTGGDTQYF. The CDR3 DNA sequence: TGTGCCAGCAGCCAAGATGGAAGGACAGGGGGAGATACGCAGTATTTT. V usage is TRBV4-2 and J usage is TRBJ2-3; 10 nucleotides line up with TRBD1. Germline-derived CDR1 and CDR2 are LGHNA and YNFKEQ. J lost 5 bases, V lost 0 bases, and 5 bases had no gene match. The CDR3 contains 16 residues.

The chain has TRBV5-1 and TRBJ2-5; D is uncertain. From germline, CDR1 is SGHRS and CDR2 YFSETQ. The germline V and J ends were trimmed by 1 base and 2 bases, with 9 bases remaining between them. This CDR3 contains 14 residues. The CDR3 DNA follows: TGCGCCAGCAGCTTGAGTCCCGGTCAAGAGACCCAGTACTTC. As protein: CASSLSPGQETQYF.

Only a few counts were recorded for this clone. The CDR3 DNA sequence: TGCAGCTGGGTGGGGGGACCTGGAAACACCATATATTTT. Its protein product is CSWVGGPGNTIYF. This rearrangement joins TRBV29-1 to TRBJ1-3; D may be TRBD1 (5 bases). V dropped 8 bases and J dropped 2 bases, with 13 bases sitting between them. The germline V gene has CDR1 SQVTM and CDR2 ANQGSEA. The CDR3 is 13 residues long.

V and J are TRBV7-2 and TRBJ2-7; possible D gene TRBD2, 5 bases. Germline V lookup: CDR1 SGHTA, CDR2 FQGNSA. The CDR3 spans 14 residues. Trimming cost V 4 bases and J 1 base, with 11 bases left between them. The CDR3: CASSSRAESYEQYF. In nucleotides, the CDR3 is TGTGCCAGCAGCTCAAGAGCGGAGTCCTACGAGCAGTACTTC.

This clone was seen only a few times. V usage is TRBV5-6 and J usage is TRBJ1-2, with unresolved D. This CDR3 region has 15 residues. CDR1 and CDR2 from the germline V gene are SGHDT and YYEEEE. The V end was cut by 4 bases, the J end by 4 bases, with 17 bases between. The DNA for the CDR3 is TGTGCCAGCAGCCCACTGGACCGACTATTCTATGGCTACACCTTC. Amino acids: CASSPLDRLFYGYTF.

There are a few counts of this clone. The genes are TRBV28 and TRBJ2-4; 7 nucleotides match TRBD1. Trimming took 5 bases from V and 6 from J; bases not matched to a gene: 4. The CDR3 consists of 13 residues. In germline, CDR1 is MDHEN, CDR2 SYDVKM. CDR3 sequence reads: CASSTYRGNIQYF. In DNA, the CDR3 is TGTGCCAGCAGTACCTACAGGGGAAACATTCAGTACTTC.

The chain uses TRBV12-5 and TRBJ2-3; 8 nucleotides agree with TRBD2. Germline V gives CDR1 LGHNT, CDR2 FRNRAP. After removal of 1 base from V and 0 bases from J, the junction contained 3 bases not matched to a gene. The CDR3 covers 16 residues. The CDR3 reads CASGLGASGSTDTQYF. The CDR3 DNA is TGTGCTAGTGGTTTGGGGGCTAGCGGGAGCACAGATACGCAGTATTTT.